The subject of this entry is one TCR beta chain. Antigen: not known. These data come from a study of T cells in Graves' hyperthyroidism and ophthalmopathy. The V and J ends lost 3 bases and 0 bases, in that order; junction bases with no gene match: 7. CDR1 and CDR2 (germline): DFQATT, SNEGSKA (reference sequence). The CDR3 extends over 15 amino acids. Diagnostic decisions used clinical symptoms, serum thyroxine and TRAb, thyroid ultrasound and orbital computed tomography. Study-wide points: Blood also showed most of the thyroid clonotypes that were expanded above 0.001. A 13 V-J signature model discriminated ophthalmopathy versus stable hyperthyroidism. Ophthalmopathy was model-predicted a median about six months pre-onset.

RNA transcripts were the template for amplifying TCR beta CDR3 regions. With the HTBI primer set, the TCR CDR3 went through a first round of RT-PCR. TCRdb reanalysed the multiplex PCR reads using MiXCR and keeps one entry per CDR3 protein. The table has more than 550,000 distinct CDR3 sequences, just under 45% seen once. The sequenced sample consisted of peripheral blood or thyroid tissue (not recorded which). This chain connects TRBV20-1 to TRBJ1-1; 7 nucleotides match TRBD1. The TCR was taken from an adult man with Graves' disease, either hyperthyroidism or ophthalmopathy (not recorded which). In DNA form, the CDR3 reads TGCAGTGCTAGCAAGACAGGGTCCATGAACACTGAAGCTTTCTTT. It translates to CSASKTGSMNTEAFF.